This TCR beta chain is drawn from a study of blood T cells in healthy people across ages. Looking at the study overall: T cells yielded about one barcoded beta molecule per two cells through template switching. Whole-study findings and limits: Both higher diversity and more naive CD4+ cells marked long-lived donors when set against aged donors.

Through a sample-barcoded 5' primer and a J-beta primer mix, a second PCR was run for about 7 to 12 cycles. A template-switch adaptor containing 12 random nucleotides labeled each cDNA molecule. All samples gave at least 2.5 million CDR3-containing paired-end reads. Using its own MiXCR run on the 5' RACE reads, TCRdb lists one record per CDR3 protein. This sample has under 800,000 distinct CDR3 sequences, with over 20% found just once. As for this clonotype: Its antigen is unidentified.

The CDR3 sequence is 18 residues long. J lost 2 bases, V lost 0 bases, and 10 bases had no gene match. The V gene's germline CDR1 is MNHEY and CDR2 SVGAGI. This chain joins TRBV6-5 and TRBJ2-3, with 8 nucleotides matching TRBD2. The sequencing input was blood. The sequence derives from a man between 70 and 80 years old in good health. Written as DNA, the CDR3 is TGTGCCAGCAGTTACTCTTCGGCGGCGGGAGGCAACACAGATACGCAGTATTTT. Translation gives CASSYSSAAGGNTDTQYF.